Below, 18 T cell receptor beta chains from the same sample are listed, as sequenced in a study of vaccination and CD4 T cells after COVID-19. Treatment defined: approximately nine-day PBMC culture with coronavirus spike peptide pools or control peptides (ViraFEST assay). Oncomine TCR Beta short-read sequencing was applied to DNA from cultured CD4+ T cells. MiXCR, run by TCRdb on the PCR reads, gives a single entry per CDR3 protein. The profile shows around 20,000 distinct CDR3 sequences, under 65% of them singletons. What these receptors recognize is not known. This specimen was CD4+ T cells from blood, cultured in vitro, taken after SARS-CoV-2 vaccination. The receptors come from a human donor who had recovered from COVID-19.

CDR3 DNA sequence: TGTGCCAGCAGCTTAGTAGGGACAGGGCAAGAGACCCAGTACTTC. Its protein is CASSLVGTGQETQYF. The V gene is TRBV7-6, the J gene TRBJ2-5; 9 positions match TRBD1. Germline lookup yields CDR1 SGHVS and CDR2 FNYEAQ. V dropped 1 base and J dropped 2; count of bases not matched to a gene: 2. There are 15 residues in the CDR3.

The V call is TRBV10-3, the J call TRBJ1-6; 7 bases fit TRBD1. This CDR3 region has 14 residues. Germline values: CDR1 ENHRY, CDR2 SYGVKD. V dropped 2 bases and J dropped 7; count of bases not matched to a gene: 2. CDR3 protein: CAISEGDRNSPLHF. The CDR3 DNA reads as TGTGCCATCAGTGAGGGGGACAGAAATTCACCCCTCCACTTT.

This clonotype was counted between two and nine times. The chain uses TRBV6-1 and TRBJ1-2; TRBD1 might be the D (5 bases). Germline CDR1 is MNHNS and CDR2 is SASEGT. With 10 bases removed from V and 5 bases from J, the gap between germline ends came to 11 bases. The CDR3 extends over 11 amino acids. CDR3 residues: CATGTGYGYTF. Written as DNA, the CDR3 is TGTGCCACCGGGACCGGATATGGCTACACCTTC.

The chain combines TRBV12-3 or TRBV12-4 with TRBJ2-6; D is unclear. The V gene lost 7 bases and the J gene lost 1 base, with 5 bases spanning the gap. CDR3 length: 13 amino acids. The CDR3 bases are TGTGCCAGCACTTTTTCTGGGGCCAACGTCCTGACTTTC. Translation: CASTFSGANVLTF.

This chain links TRBV6-5 with TRBJ1-2, with 7 bases fitting TRBD1. The CDR3 is 14 amino acids. Germline V gene sequence: CDR1 MNHEY, CDR2 SVGAGI. J was trimmed by 7 bases and V by 2 bases; bases with no gene match: 7. The CDR3 nucleotides are TGTGCCAGCAGTTACCGACAGGGTACGGGTGGCTACACCTTC. As protein: CASSYRQGTGGYTF.

This clonotype occurred a few times. This chain connects TRBV6-1 to TRBJ1-2; D is uncertain. V lost 0 bases and J 8 bases, leaving 16 bases between the germline ends. The CDR3 is 15 residues long. Per germline, CDR1 MNHNS and CDR2 SASEGT. The CDR3: CASSEAARHSGGYTF. For the CDR3, the DNA is TGTGCCAGCAGTGAAGCGGCCCGGCACTCCGGCGGCTACACCTTC.

As for this clonotype: Here the CDR3 omits its conserved ending phenylalanine or tryptophan, so a read error is the likely source. The rearrangement uses TRBV7-6 and TRBJ2-2; possibly TRBD1 or TRBD2 for D (5 bases each). The CDR3 extends over 14 amino acids. CDR1 and CDR2 from the germline V gene are SGHVS and FNYEAQ. The V gene lost 4 bases and the J gene lost 5 bases, with 11 bases spanning the gap. This chain's CDR3 is CASSSRGDTGELFL. For the CDR3, the DNA is TGTGCCAGCAGCTCTAGGGGAGATACCGGGGAGCTGTTTCTT.

The rearrangement joins TRBV19 to TRBJ1-1; 7 nucleotides line up with TRBD1. The CDR3 contains 14 residues. Germline V gene data show CDR1 as LNHDA and CDR2 as SQIVND (reference sequence). V trimming: 8 bases; J trimming: 8 bases; junction bases outside the gene matches: 14. CDR3 sequence: CASAPGTVGQEAFF. CDR3 bases: TGTGCCAGTGCCCCCGGGACAGTTGGACAGGAAGCTTTCTTT.

The rearrangement joins TRBV19 to TRBJ1-2, with D perhaps matching TRBD1 (6 bases). V was clipped by 4 bases and J by 2 bases, with 11 bases between them. CDR1 is LNHDA, CDR2 SQIVND, per germline (reference sequence). This CDR3 is 14 amino acids long. CDR3 residues: CASSTSDRNYGYTF. CDR3 sequence (DNA): TGTGCCAGTAGTACATCGGACAGAAACTATGGCTACACCTTC. Full variable domain (outside the CDR3, taken from reference TRBV19 and TRBJ1-2): DGGITQSPKYLFRKEGQNVTLSCEQNLNHDAMYWYRQDPGQGLRLIYYSQIVNDFQKGDIAEGYSVSREKKESFPLTVTSAQKNPTAFYLCASSTSDRNYGYTFGSGTRLTVV.

V gene TRBV15 combines with J gene TRBJ2-7, with unresolved D. Germline CDR1 and CDR2: LNHNV and YYDKDF (reference sequence). The V end was cut by 0 bases, the J end by 2 bases, with 11 bases between. The CDR3 has 15 residues. The CDR3 region is CATSRESSSTYEQYF. CDR3 sequence (DNA): TGTGCCACCAGCAGAGAATCCAGTTCCACCTACGAGCAGTACTTC.

The J gene is TRBJ1-5, the V gene TRBV2; D gene uncertain. Between the trimmed V and J ends, which lost 4 bases and 0 bases, there was a span of 4 bases. Germline CDR1 and CDR2: SNHLY and FYNNEI. This CDR3 is 13 amino acids long. For the CDR3, the DNA is TGTGCCAGCAGTGGGCCTAGCAATCAGCCCCAGCATTTT. This gives the protein CASSGPSNQPQHF.

This chain connects TRBV28 to TRBJ1-5; 8 nucleotides align to TRBD1. This CDR3 comprises 15 residues. Trimming cost V 7 bases and J 3 bases; bases outside gene matches: 8. Germline CDR1 reads MDHEN; CDR2 reads SYDVKM. The CDR3: CASKFADRDNQPQHF. The CDR3 DNA follows: TGTGCCAGCAAGTTTGCGGACAGGGACAATCAGCCCCAGCATTTT.

J is TRBJ2-3 and V is TRBV5-4, with D uncertain. V dropped 0 bases and J dropped 4 bases, with 3 bases sitting between them. The CDR3 is 12 amino acids. Germline CDR1 is SGHNT and CDR2 is YYREEE (reference sequence). The CDR3 coding sequence is TGTGCCAGCAGCTTGGATTCAGATACGCAGTATTTT. Amino acid sequence: CASSLDSDTQYF.

Only a few counts were recorded for this clonotype. J is TRBJ1-5 and V is TRBV20-1; D gene ambiguous. V was pared by 6 bases and J by 7 bases, with 19 bases between. The CDR3 covers 14 residues. The germline V gene has CDR1 DFQATT and CDR2 SNEGSKA (reference sequence). CDR3 DNA sequence: TGCAGTGCACCTCCCCCTGGCCGCAGGCAGCCCCAGCATTTT. Its protein is CSAPPPGRRQPQHF.

This clonotype has just a few counts. V gene TRBV6-2 or TRBV6-3 combines with J gene TRBJ2-1; D not resolved. Trimming took off 5 bases at V and 7 bases at J, with 9 bases between the two ends. The CDR3 length is 12 residues. Germline lookup yields CDR1 MNHEY and CDR2 SVGEGT. CDR3 amino acids: CASSNPGNEQFF. The CDR3 bases are TGTGCCAGCAGTAACCCCGGGAATGAGCAGTTCTTC.

The chain uses TRBV24-1 and TRBJ2-1; D gene uncertain. V dropped 3 bases and J dropped 8 bases, with 10 bases sitting between them. Looked up from germline, CDR1 is KGHDR and CDR2 is SFDVKD. This CDR3 comprises 13 residues. CDR3 protein: CATSDGTGDEQFF. DNA for the CDR3: TGTGCCACCAGTGATGGAACGGGCGATGAGCAGTTCTTC.

With respect to this clonotype: One end of the junction does not line up with germline, which may come from a read error. V and J are TRBV2 and TRBJ2-2; D gene unclear. CDR3 length: 14 amino acids. Germline CDR1 reads SNHLY; CDR2 reads FYNNEI. CDR3 nucleotides: TGTGCCAGCATTCCTTCCGCGAACGCCGGGGAGCTGTTTTTT. This codes for CASIPSANAGELFF. The variable domain in full, with the rest retrieved from reference TRBV2 and TRBJ2-2, is EPEVTQTPSHQVTQMGQEVILRCVPISNHLYFYWYRQILGQKVEFLVSFYNNEISEKSEIFDDQFSVERPDGSNFTLKIRSTKLEDSAMYFCASIPSANAGELFFGEGSRLTVL.

The chain joins TRBV7-9 to TRBJ2-3, with D possibly being TRBD1 or TRBD2 (6 bases each). Germline CDR1 SEHNR, CDR2 FQNEAQ (reference sequence). The CDR3 runs to 15 residues. The V and J ends lost 1 base and 1 base respectively, with 9 bases between them. This CDR3 reads CASSLDGGGTDTQYF. In DNA, the CDR3 is TGTGCCAGCAGCTTAGACGGGGGCGGCACAGATACGCAGTATTTT.